Listed below are T cell receptor beta chains from one sample, sequenced in a study of PD-1 blockade in classical Hodgkin lymphoma. Sequencing used immunoSEQ multiplex PCR; TCRdb keeps in-frame clones, though not all of them. The sample lists 49,000 or so clones; around 80% were seen once. Sequencing was performed on peripheral blood mononuclear cells (PBMCs), taken before the second cycle of nivolumab. The receptors shown here come from a human donor with classical Hodgkin lymphoma. The CDR3 runs from the conserved cysteine through the conserved F or W. D genes are given only for firm matches. Size is stated for part of the rows, as once, few or many counts, or as a class when the clone is expanded.

J: TRBJ2-1
D: TRBD2
size: -
V: TRBV5-1
CDR3: CASSPGTSGRSEQFF
DNA: TGCGCCAGCAGCCCCGGGACTAGCGGGAGAAGTGAGCAGTTCTTC

J: TRBJ2-7
D: -
size: -
V: TRBV5-1
CDR3: CASSSKPTFGGPQHYYEQYF
DNA: TGCGCCAGCAGCTCTAAGCCCACCTTCGGGGGCCCACAGCATTACTACGAGCAGTACTTC

J: TRBJ1-2
D: -
size: few
V: TRBV6-1
CDR3: CASSETGWGYTF
DNA: TGTGCCAGCAGTGAAACGGGCTGGGGCTACACCTTC

J: TRBJ2-1
D: -
size: few
V: TRBV4-3
CDR3: CASSQDRVDYNEQFF
DNA: TGCGCCAGCAGCCAAGATAGAGTAGACTACAATGAGCAGTTCTTC

J: TRBJ2-5
D: -
size: -
V: TRBV7-2
CDR3: CASSISREETQYF
DNA: TGTGCCAGCAGCATCTCCCGGGAGGAGACCCAGTACTTC

J: TRBJ1-2
D: -
size: -
V: TRBV7-2
CDR3: CASRLDGGGNYGYTF
DNA: TGTGCCAGCAGACTAGATGGGGGGGGTAACTATGGCTACACCTTC

J: TRBJ1-1
D: -
size: once
V: TRBV19
CDR3: CASSLGLGAVGYIEAFF
DNA: TGTGCCAGTAGCCTAGGGTTAGGGGCGGTCGGATATATTGAAGCTTTCTTT

J: TRBJ2-3
D: -
size: -
V: TRBV5-1
CDR3: CASSWGLHTDTQYF
DNA: TGCGCCAGCAGCTGGGGACTCCACACAGATACGCAGTATTTT

J: TRBJ1-1
D: TRBD1
size: -
V: TRBV7-9
CDR3: CASSLPTGGGLTEAFF
DNA: TGTGCCAGCAGCTTACCGACAGGGGGTGGTTTGACTGAAGCTTTCTTT

J: TRBJ2-7
D: -
size: once
V: TRBV7-2
CDR3: CASSLRGGLSYEQYF
DNA: TGTGCCAGCAGCTTACGTGGGGGCCTATCCTACGAGCAGTACTTC

J: TRBJ1-1
D: -
size: -
V: TRBV28
CDR3: CASSLGQGTEAFF
DNA: TGTGCCAGCAGCCTGGGGCAGGGGACTGAAGCTTTCTTT

J: TRBJ2-5
D: -
size: -
V: TRBV6-5
CDR3: CASMEGRGETQYF
DNA: TGTGCCAGCATGGAGGGGCGTGGAGAGACCCAGTACTTC

J: TRBJ2-3
D: TRBD2
size: -
V: TRBV2
CDR3: CARSSGGINTDTQYF
DNA: TGTGCCAGATCTAGCGGGGGGATAAACACAGATACGCAGTATTTT

J: TRBJ2-5
D: -
size: -
V: TRBV14
CDR3: CASSQDRTWETQYF
DNA: TGTGCCAGCAGCCAAGATCGAACCTGGGAGACCCAGTACTTC

J: TRBJ2-3
D: TRBD1
size: -
V: TRBV5-4
CDR3: CASSGQGEGGTDTQYF
DNA: TGTGCCAGCAGCGGACAGGGAGAAGGTGGCACAGATACGCAGTATTTT

J: TRBJ1-2
D: -
size: -
V: TRBV30
CDR3: CAWSRLAGYGYTF
DNA: TGTGCCTGGAGTCGGCTTGCGGGCTATGGCTACACCTTC

J: TRBJ1-1
D: -
size: -
V: TRBV6-5
CDR3: CASSYSKGTEAFF
DNA: TGTGCCAGCAGTTACTCGAAGGGAACTGAAGCTTTCTTT

J: TRBJ1-1
D: -
size: -
V: TRBV5-6
CDR3: CASSPVGQTEAFF
DNA: TGTGCCAGCAGCCCGGTTGGTCAGACTGAAGCTTTCTTT

J: TRBJ2-3
D: TRBD2
size: -
V: TRBV9
CDR3: CASSVAPPGLAGGLTDTQYF
DNA: TGTGCCAGCAGCGTAGCCCCCCCGGGACTAGCGGGGGGCCTCACAGATACGCAGTATTTT

J: TRBJ2-2
D: TRBD1
size: few
V: TRBV4-3
CDR3: CASSQDGGQGFTGELFF
DNA: TGCGCCAGCAGCCAAGATGGAGGACAGGGATTCACCGGGGAGCTGTTTTTT

J: TRBJ2-7
D: -
size: -
V: TRBV4-1
CDR3: CASSRLLQVDYEQYF
DNA: TGCGCCAGCAGTCGGTTACTCCAGGTGGACTACGAGCAGTACTTC

J: TRBJ2-1
D: TRBD2
size: few
V: TRBV13
CDR3: CASSSGLAGGPDNEQFF
DNA: TGTGCCAGCAGCTCGGGACTAGCGGGGGGGCCGGACAATGAGCAGTTCTTC

J: TRBJ1-4
D: TRBD1
size: -
V: TRBV5-1
CDR3: CASSTGQGSNEKLFF
DNA: TGCGCCAGCAGCACAGGACAGGGATCTAATGAAAAACTGTTTTTT

J: TRBJ1-1
D: TRBD1
size: -
V: TRBV5-4
CDR3: CASSLGGQHTEAFF
DNA: TGTGCCAGCAGCTTGGGGGGACAGCACACTGAAGCTTTCTTT

J: TRBJ2-1
D: TRBD2
size: -
V: TRBV18
CDR3: CASSLGLAGGNEQFF
DNA: TGTGCCAGCTCCCTCGGACTAGCGGGAGGAAATGAGCAGTTCTTC

J: TRBJ2-4
D: -
size: -
V: TRBV18
CDR3: CASSPFEGGNIQYF
DNA: TGTGCCAGCTCACCATTTGAAGGGGGGAACATTCAGTACTTC

J: TRBJ2-3
D: TRBD1
size: -
V: TRBV7-2
CDR3: CASSLGQGATDTQYF
DNA: TGTGCCAGCAGCTTAGGGCAGGGGGCGACAGATACGCAGTATTTT

J: TRBJ2-1
D: TRBD2
size: -
V: TRBV5-4
CDR3: CASSLGGASGSSYNEQFF
DNA: TGTGCCAGCAGCTTGGGAGGGGCTAGCGGGAGCTCCTACAATGAGCAGTTCTTC

J: TRBJ2-1
D: -
size: -
V: TRBV27
CDR3: CASSLGLPPQGRQFF
DNA: TGTGCCAGCAGTTTAGGGCTACCGCCCCAAGGACGGCAGTTCTTC

J: TRBJ1-5
D: -
size: -
V: TRBV27
CDR3: CASSLSPSGANQPQHF
DNA: TGTGCCAGCAGTTTATCCCCTTCAGGGGCAAATCAGCCCCAGCATTTT

J: TRBJ2-3
D: TRBD2
size: once
V: TRBV5-4
CDR3: CASSPSGRTTDTQYF
DNA: TGTGCCAGCAGTCCTAGCGGGCGCACCACAGATACGCAGTATTTT

J: TRBJ1-2
D: -
size: -
V: TRBV2
CDR3: CASSGGRGAGGYTF
DNA: TGTGCCAGCAGTGGCGGACGGGGAGCGGGTGGCTACACCTTC

J: TRBJ2-2
D: -
size: few
V: TRBV30
CDR3: CAWSEGTLTGELFF
DNA: TGTGCCTGGTCAGAAGGGACATTAACCGGGGAGCTGTTTTTT

J: TRBJ2-7
D: TRBD2
size: -
V: TRBV29-1
CDR3: CSARMGLAGEGYEQYF
DNA: TGCAGCGCCCGAATGGGACTAGCGGGAGAGGGCTACGAGCAGTACTTC

J: TRBJ1-1
D: -
size: -
V: TRBV6-6
CDR3: CASSYRVQANTEAFF
DNA: TGTGCCAGCAGTTACCGGGTACAGGCGAACACTGAAGCTTTCTTT

J: TRBJ2-1
D: -
size: few
V: TRBV4-3
CDR3: CASSQDRGLAAIEQFF
DNA: TGCGCCAGCAGCCAAGATAGGGGGCTAGCGGCCATTGAGCAGTTCTTC

J: TRBJ1-4
D: -
size: -
V: TRBV5-1
CDR3: CASSGGHTEKLFF
DNA: TGCGCCAGCAGCGGAGGGCATACGGAAAAACTGTTTTTT

J: TRBJ1-1
D: -
size: -
V: TRBV7-8
CDR3: CASSSTSGGAWAEAFF
DNA: TGTGCCAGCAGCTCCACCTCGGGGGGGGCTTGGGCTGAAGCTTTCTTT

J: TRBJ2-1
D: -
size: -
V: TRBV6-1
CDR3: CASRLASGYRDEQFF
DNA: TGTGCCAGCAGACTCGCGAGCGGGTATAGGGATGAGCAGTTCTTC

J: TRBJ2-3
D: -
size: -
V: TRBV2
CDR3: CASSDRDTYTDTQYF
DNA: TGTGCCAGCAGTGACCGGGACACTTACACAGATACGCAGTATTTT

J: TRBJ1-2
D: TRBD1
size: once
V: TRBV6-5
CDR3: CASSRDRGSLWGYTF
DNA: TGTGCCAGCAGCCGGGACAGGGGTTCCCTATGGGGCTACACCTTC

J: TRBJ1-2
D: -
size: -
V: TRBV7-9
CDR3: CASSFTGYYGYTF
DNA: TGTGCCAGCAGCTTTACCGGCTACTATGGCTACACCTTC

J: TRBJ1-5
D: -
size: few
V: TRBV21-1
CDR3: CASRTHGEGGGNQPQHF
DNA: TGTGCCAGCAGAACCCACGGGGAAGGGGGCGGCAATCAGCCCCAGCATTTT

J: TRBJ2-5
D: -
size: -
V: TRBV7-2
CDR3: CASSHAPGLETQYF
DNA: TGTGCCAGCAGCCACGCGCCCGGTCTGGAGACCCAGTACTTC

J: TRBJ2-4
D: TRBD1
size: -
V: TRBV4-1
CDR3: CASSQLTPQGAAKNIQYF
DNA: TGCGCCAGCAGCCAACTGACCCCACAGGGGGCGGCCAAAAACATTCAGTACTTC

J: TRBJ2-7
D: -
size: -
V: TRBV7-2
CDR3: CASSLVLYEQYF
DNA: TGTGCCAGCAGCTTAGTTCTTTACGAGCAGTACTTC

J: TRBJ2-1
D: TRBD2
size: -
V: TRBV6-1
CDR3: CASSEETSGRYNEQFF
DNA: TGTGCCAGCAGTGAAGAGACTAGCGGGAGATACAATGAGCAGTTCTTC

J: TRBJ1-4
D: TRBD1
size: -
V: TRBV28
CDR3: CASSGQVKEKLFF
DNA: TGTGCCAGCAGTGGACAGGTGAAAGAAAAACTGTTTTTT

J: TRBJ2-3
D: TRBD2
size: -
V: TRBV11-2
CDR3: CASSLREREWGTDTQYF
DNA: TGTGCCAGCAGCTTACGGGAGCGGGAGTGGGGCACAGATACGCAGTATTTT

J: TRBJ1-1
D: -
size: -
V: TRBV5-1
CDR3: CASSSRDPRLNTEAFF
DNA: TGCGCCAGCAGCTCGCGGGACCCGCGATTGAACACTGAAGCTTTCTTT

J: TRBJ2-5
D: TRBD1
size: -
V: TRBV6-5
CDR3: CASSYGETGVETQYF
DNA: TGTGCCAGCAGTTACGGGGAGACAGGGGTCGAGACCCAGTACTTC

J: TRBJ2-1
D: -
size: -
V: TRBV18
CDR3: CASSGAAGSSYNEQFF
DNA: TGTGCCAGCTCAGGGGCCGCGGGGAGCTCCTACAATGAGCAGTTCTTC

J: TRBJ1-4
D: -
size: -
V: TRBV10-3
CDR3: CAISEGRNNEKLFF
DNA: TGTGCCATCAGTGAAGGACGGAATAATGAAAAACTGTTTTTT

J: TRBJ1-1
D: -
size: -
V: TRBV29-1
CDR3: CSVESNSEAFF
DNA: TGCAGCGTTGAAAGCAACTCTGAAGCTTTCTTT

J: TRBJ1-5
D: TRBD1
size: -
V: TRBV2
CDR3: CASRDTGGSNQPQHF
DNA: TGTGCCAGCAGGGATACAGGGGGAAGCAATCAGCCCCAGCATTTT

J: TRBJ1-1
D: TRBD1
size: once
V: TRBV19
CDR3: CASSIDRGTGVAFF
DNA: TGTGCCAGTAGTATAGACAGGGGGACCGGTGTGGCTTTCTTT

J: TRBJ1-2
D: -
size: -
V: TRBV5-6
CDR3: CASSSRQTFLDGYTF
DNA: TGTGCCAGCAGCTCACGACAGACCTTCCTGGATGGCTACACCTTC

J: TRBJ1-1
D: -
size: once
V: TRBV5-8
CDR3: CASSFLAANTEAFF
DNA: TGTGCCAGCAGCTTTTTGGCAGCGAACACTGAAGCTTTCTTT

J: TRBJ1-1
D: -
size: -
V: TRBV6-1
CDR3: CASSYLPENTEAFF
DNA: TGTGCCAGCAGTTATCTCCCCGAGAACACTGAAGCTTTCTTT

J: TRBJ1-4
D: TRBD1
size: -
V: TRBV5-4
CDR3: CASSTDRGGEKLFF
DNA: TGTGCCAGCAGCACGGACAGGGGTGGGGAAAAACTGTTTTTT